This T cell receptor beta chain was identified during a study of cytomegalovirus exposure and HLA in healthy donors. Points from the study as a whole: Overall, roughly 150 TCR beta chains were annotated as cytomegalovirus-associated. In the approximately 120 validation repertoires, a later analysis found that first-cohort TCR clusters tended to co-occur. Usually a TCR sequence was rare, but some public TCRs were found in many donors.

These donors were members of the approximately 110-subject validation cohort, a group separate from the approximately 670-subject first cohort. Clones were sequenced by immunoSEQ multiplex PCR, and TCRdb holds only the in-frame ones, with some missing. This table has approximately 120,000 clones, 95% to 96% appearing once. Trimming removed 2 bases from V and 5 bases from J; junction bases left unmatched: 9. Germline values: CDR1 MNHEY, CDR2 SVGAGI. The CDR3 is made up of 16 amino acids. A word on this clone: The antigen is unknown.

The sequencing sample was made of PBMCs. The sequence was obtained from a man aged 18 to 29 in good health and CMV-seronegative. This chain uses TRBV6-5 with TRBJ2-5; 9 bases agree with TRBD2. The CDR3 coding sequence is TGTGCCAGCAGTTACAGAGGGATAGCGGGAGTGGAGACCCAGTACTTC. Translating it yields CASSYRGIAGVETQYF.